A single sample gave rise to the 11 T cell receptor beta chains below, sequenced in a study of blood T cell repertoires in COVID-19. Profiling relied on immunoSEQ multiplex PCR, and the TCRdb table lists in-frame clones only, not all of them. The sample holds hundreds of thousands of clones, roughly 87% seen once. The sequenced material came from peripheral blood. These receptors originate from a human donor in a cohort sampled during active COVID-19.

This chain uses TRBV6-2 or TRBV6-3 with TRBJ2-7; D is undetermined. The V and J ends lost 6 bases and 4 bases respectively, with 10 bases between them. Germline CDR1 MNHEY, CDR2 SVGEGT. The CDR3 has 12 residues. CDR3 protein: CASSFEAYEQYF. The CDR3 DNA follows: TGTGCCAGCAGCTTTGAGGCATACGAGCAGTACTTC.

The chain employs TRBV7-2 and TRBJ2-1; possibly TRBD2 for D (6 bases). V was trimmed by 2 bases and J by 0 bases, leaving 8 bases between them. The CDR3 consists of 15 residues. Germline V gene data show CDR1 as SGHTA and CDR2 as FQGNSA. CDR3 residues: CASSLLASSYNEQFF. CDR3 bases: TGTGCCAGCAGCTTACTAGCGAGCTCCTACAATGAGCAGTTCTTC.

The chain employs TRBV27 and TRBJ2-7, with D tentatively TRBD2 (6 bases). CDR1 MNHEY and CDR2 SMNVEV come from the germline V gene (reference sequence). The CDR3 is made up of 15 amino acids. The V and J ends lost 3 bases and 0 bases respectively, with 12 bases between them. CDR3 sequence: CASSLAGGISYEQYF. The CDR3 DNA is TGTGCCAGCAGTTTGGCTGGAGGGATCTCCTACGAGCAGTACTTC.

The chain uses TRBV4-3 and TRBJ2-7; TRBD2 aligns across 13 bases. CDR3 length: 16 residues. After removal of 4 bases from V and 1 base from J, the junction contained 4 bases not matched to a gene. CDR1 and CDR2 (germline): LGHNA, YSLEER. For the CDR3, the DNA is TGCGCCAGCAGCCTTGGACTAGCGGGAGCATCCTACGAGCAGTACTTC. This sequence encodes CASSLGLAGASYEQYF.

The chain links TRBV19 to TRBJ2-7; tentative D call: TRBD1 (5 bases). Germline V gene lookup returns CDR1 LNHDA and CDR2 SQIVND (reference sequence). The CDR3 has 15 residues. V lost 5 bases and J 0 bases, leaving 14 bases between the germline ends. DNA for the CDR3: TGTGCCAGTAGTCCCCGACAGATTCCCTCCTACGAGCAGTACTTC. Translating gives CASSPRQIPSYEQYF.

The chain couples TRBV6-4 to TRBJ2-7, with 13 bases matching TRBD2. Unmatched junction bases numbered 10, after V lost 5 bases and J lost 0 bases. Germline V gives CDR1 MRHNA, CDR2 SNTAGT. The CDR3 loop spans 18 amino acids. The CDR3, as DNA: TGTGCCAGCAGTCGTACCGGGACTAGCGGGAATTACTCCTACGAGCAGTACTTC. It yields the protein CASSRTGTSGNYSYEQYF.

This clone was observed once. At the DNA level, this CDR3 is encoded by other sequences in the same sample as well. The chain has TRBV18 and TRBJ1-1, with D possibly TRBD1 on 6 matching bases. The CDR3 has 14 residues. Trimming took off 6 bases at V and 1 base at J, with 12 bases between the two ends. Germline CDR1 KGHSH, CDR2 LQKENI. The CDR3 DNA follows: TGTGCCAGCTCTCCAGCAGGGGCGAACACTGAAGCTTTCTTT. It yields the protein CASSPAGANTEAFF.

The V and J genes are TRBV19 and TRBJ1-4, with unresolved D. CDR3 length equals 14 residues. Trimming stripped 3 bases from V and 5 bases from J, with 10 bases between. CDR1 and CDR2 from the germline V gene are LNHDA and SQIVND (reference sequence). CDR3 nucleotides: TGTGCCAGTAGTATCCCCGTCGGGAATGAAAAACTGTTTTTT. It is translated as CASSIPVGNEKLFF.

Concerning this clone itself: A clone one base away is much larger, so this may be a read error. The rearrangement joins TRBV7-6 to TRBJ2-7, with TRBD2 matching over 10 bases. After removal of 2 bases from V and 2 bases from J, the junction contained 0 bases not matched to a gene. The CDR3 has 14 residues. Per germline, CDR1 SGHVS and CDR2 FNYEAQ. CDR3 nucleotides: TGTGCCAGCAGCTTAAGCGGGGGGGCCTACGAGCAGTACTTC. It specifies CASSLSGGAYEQYF.

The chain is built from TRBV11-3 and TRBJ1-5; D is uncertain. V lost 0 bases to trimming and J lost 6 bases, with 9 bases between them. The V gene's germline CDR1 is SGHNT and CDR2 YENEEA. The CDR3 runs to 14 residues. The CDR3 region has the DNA TGTGCCAGCAGCTTAGATCCCGGGATTCAGCCCCAGCATTTT. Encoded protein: CASSLDPGIQPQHF.

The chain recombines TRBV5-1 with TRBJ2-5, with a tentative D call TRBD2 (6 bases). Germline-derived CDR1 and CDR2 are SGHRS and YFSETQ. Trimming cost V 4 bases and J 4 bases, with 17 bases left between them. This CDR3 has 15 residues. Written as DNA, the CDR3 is TGCGCCAGCAGCGGTACGGGGGAAGCGGCAGAGACCCAGTACTTC. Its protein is CASSGTGEAAETQYF.